This TCR beta chain is drawn from a study of T cell responses to AZD1222 COVID-19 vaccine (dated by TCRdb to the early 2020s). With respect to the entire study: AZD1222 recipients given second doses at about 4 weeks or at about 12 weeks were pooled, since spike-specific TCR depth and breadth were not found to differ between the two schedules. A total of around 240 trial participants underwent TCR sequencing, of whom some 210 received two doses of AZD1222 and some 26 received two doses of the MenACWY control vaccine. Trial participants were enrolled into age subgroups of 18-55, 56-69 and 70-plus years, which contained about 150, 27 and 61 TCR-sequenced participants, respectively.

In regard to this clone: This receptor's antigen is unknown. Base qualities are not provided; no much larger clone lies one nucleotide away.

The label giving this sample's time point can be read as: baseline before first vaccination. Vaccinee samples came from UK trials COV001 and COV002, including a single-blind randomized controlled phase 2/3 trial of AZD1222 (ChAdOx1 nCoV-19) in healthy adults. For TCRbeta chain sequencing, PBMC samples were collected from trial participants at day 0 and at day 28 after the second dose. Study-level results and caveats: In the small 56-69-year group, the increase in depth fell short of significance, most likely because of low power. Only six AZD1222 recipients were SARS-CoV-2 seropositive at baseline, limiting conclusions about previously exposed vaccinees. Spike-specific TCR breadth and depth rose significantly after two AZD1222 doses compared with day 0 and with MenACWY recipients. Participants were mostly white British, with more females than males. The authors suggested clonal diversity may have been underestimated. The whole spike protein was spanned by vaccine-associated CD4 TCRs, and dominant responses were seen in regions 160-218 and 743-854. Nearly half of unique spike-specific TCRs reportedly recognized epitopes outside regions mutated in the B.1.351 and B.1.1.7 variants. No day 14 peak-response samples were available, so repertoires were characterized only after the peak T cell response.

V and J lose 3 bases and 3 bases, and a span of 10 bases separates them. CDR1 and CDR2, looked up from the germline V gene, are SQVTM and ANQGSEA. Measured from the cysteine to the phenylalanine, the CDR3 is 13 residues long. The CDR3 DNA has 39 bases and is translated from base 1. The CDR3 regions of human TCRbeta chains were subjected to immunosequencing. The source study handled its data this way. Repertoire TCRs were matched against a reference library of SARS-CoV-2-specific TCRs generated with the MIRA antigen-specificity platform. Breadth was defined as the fraction of unique TCRs that were SARS-CoV-2-associated. Depth was defined as the fraction of total T cells that were SARS-CoV-2-associated. Using the MIRA data, every spike-specific TCR was mapped to the spike region that the TCR reacted to and assigned to either a CD4 or a CD8 class. Log10-transformed breadth and depth values were compared by one-way ANOVA with Sidak's multiple comparisons tests. This immuneACCESS table, as held by TCRdb, lists in-frame sequences with V and J called but not all clones. Of the missing ones, under half trace to an unresolved V gene in checked studies; the others have no known cause. The DNA was the basis for D and trimming; V, J and clone size are from that table. Here the sample has some 150,000 clones; more than 75% occur a single time. The ten largest make up approximately 17% of the sample.

Sequencing used peripheral blood, obtained on day 0 of AZD1222 vaccination. The sequence joins TRBV29-1 to TRBJ2-3, and possibly TRBD1, on 5 matching bases. This TCR came from an adult in good health. The bases are TGCAGCGTTGAGTCCAGGGTTACAGATACGCAGTATTTT. Its protein product is CSVESRVTDTQYF.